The 19 T cell receptor beta chains below were found in one sample sequenced in a study of cytomegalovirus exposure and HLA in healthy donors (dated by TCRdb to 2015 to 2018). Libraries were prepared through the immunoSEQ multiplex PCR assay. For the multiplex PCR, a mixture combining 60 forward primers for TCR Vbeta segments and 13 reverse primers for TCR Jbeta segments was used. Not all clones reach the TCRdb copy of this immuneACCESS table, which keeps in-frame sequences only. Checked studies attribute under half of the gap to unresolved V genes and leave the rest unexplained. For this sample, the table gives under 120,000 clones. The ten largest account for 0.59% of the sample. The sequenced sample was PBMCs. These receptors all come from a man aged 50 or older in good health and CMV-seronegative.

The chain carries TRBV6-1 and TRBJ1-1; D is perhaps TRBD1 (6 bases). Germline CDR1 reads MNHNS; CDR2 reads SASEGT. Trimming pared 3 bases from V and 11 bases from J, leaving 22 bases between. The CDR3 has 15 residues. In DNA, the CDR3 is TGTGCCAGCAGTGACCCTTACAGGGTTAGGGTCGAGGCTTTCTTT. This encodes CASSDPYRVRVEAFF.

The V gene is TRBV2, the J gene TRBJ2-5; a possible D gene is TRBD1 (6 bases). Germline V lookup: CDR1 SNHLY, CDR2 FYNNEI. Trimming cost V 4 bases and J 2 bases, with 17 bases left between them. This CDR3 has 16 residues. The CDR3 reads CASSGGPGAPQETQYF. The CDR3 bases are TGTGCCAGCAGTGGGGGGCCAGGAGCACCACAAGAGACCCAGTACTTC.

This rearrangement joins TRBV6-6 to TRBJ2-1; D unresolved. Between the trimmed V and J ends, which lost 5 bases and 15 bases, there was a span of 20 bases. The CDR3 is 13 residues long. Germline CDR1 MNHNY, CDR2 SVGAGI (reference sequence). Here the CDR3 DNA reads TGTGCCAGCAGTGGTCCCGGCGGTGAGAGAAGGTTCTTC. It codes for CASSGPGGERRFF.

The chain uses TRBV2 and TRBJ2-1; TRBD2 agrees at 11 bases. Germline V lookup: CDR1 SNHLY, CDR2 FYNNEI. The V and J ends lost 6 bases and 4 bases, in that order; junction bases with no gene match: 5. This CDR3 region has 15 residues. The CDR3 DNA reads as TGTGCCAGCAGAGGGACTAGCGGATTGTACAATGAGCAGTTCTTC. Translating it yields CASRGTSGLYNEQFF.

This sequence joins TRBV29-1 and TRBJ2-1, with D tentatively TRBD1 (7 bases). The CDR3 consists of 14 residues. V was clipped by 4 bases and J by 3 bases, with 13 bases between them. Germline CDR1 and CDR2: SQVTM and ANQGSEA. DNA for the CDR3: TGCAGCGTTGGGCGGGACAGAAACTACAATGAGCAGTTCTTC. It codes for CSVGRDRNYNEQFF.

Details on this clone: In the same sample, other DNA sequences code for this CDR3. This chain links TRBV5-5 with TRBJ2-7, with D perhaps matching TRBD1 (5 bases). CDR1 is SGHKS and CDR2 is YYEKEE in the germline V gene (reference sequence). Trimming removed 2 bases at V and 4 bases at J, with 7 bases between. The CDR3 spans 12 residues. CDR3 coding DNA: TGTGCCAGCAGCTTTGGGGCGTACGAGCAGTACTTC. It specifies CASSFGAYEQYF.

The J gene is TRBJ1-2, the V gene TRBV11-2; D might be TRBD1 (5 bases). CDR1 is SGHAT and CDR2 is FQNNGV in the germline V gene. V lost 6 bases and J 4 bases, leaving 12 bases between the germline ends. The CDR3 extends over 13 amino acids. The CDR3 loop reads CASSPGGAYGYTF. The CDR3 DNA reads as TGTGCCAGCAGTCCGGGTGGGGCCTATGGCTACACCTTC.

The chain carries TRBV5-1 and TRBJ2-2; tentatively, D is TRBD1 (5 bases). The CDR3 consists of 14 residues. The V gene's germline CDR1 is SGHRS and CDR2 YFSETQ. The V gene lost 1 base and the J gene lost 1 base, with 5 bases spanning the gap. The CDR3 DNA reads TGCGCCAGCAGCTTGACAGGGAACACCGGGGAGCTGTTTTTT. Protein product: CASSLTGNTGELFF.

J is TRBJ1-1 and V is TRBV11-2; D is unclear. V lost 1 base to trimming and J lost 1 base, with 10 bases between them. This CDR3 comprises 15 residues. Germline CDR1 SGHAT, CDR2 FQNNGV. This CDR3 is CASSLVLGGNTEAFF. CDR3 DNA: TGTGCCAGCAGCTTAGTTCTGGGAGGGAACACTGAAGCTTTCTTT.

The chain recombines TRBV30 with TRBJ1-6, with D maybe TRBD1 (5 bases). The germline V and J ends were trimmed by 1 base and 7 bases, with 8 bases remaining between them. There are 13 residues in the CDR3. Germline V gene data show CDR1 as GTSNPN and CDR2 as SVGIG (reference sequence). Written as DNA, the CDR3 is TGTGCCTGGAGTGAGGGGATGAATTCACCCCTCCACTTT. This gives the protein CAWSEGMNSPLHF.

This chain joins TRBV29-1 and TRBJ1-1, with a tentative D call TRBD1 (6 bases). Germline CDR1 SQVTM, CDR2 ANQGSEA. V lost 6 bases to trimming and J lost 1 base, with 15 bases between them. The CDR3 has 14 amino acids. CDR3 in amino acids: CSVKRTVRNTEAFF. As DNA, the CDR3 is TGCAGCGTCAAAAGGACAGTTAGGAACACTGAAGCTTTCTTT.

The chain uses TRBV15 and TRBJ2-2, with D possibly being TRBD1 (5 bases). V was shortened by 1 base and J by 0 bases, with 15 bases between the two germline ends. This CDR3 has 18 amino acids. CDR1 and CDR2 from the germline V gene are LNHNV and YYDKDF (reference sequence). The CDR3 loop is CATSRAGQIYANTGELFF. Written as DNA, the CDR3 is TGTGCCACCAGCAGAGCAGGACAAATTTACGCGAACACCGGGGAGCTGTTTTTT. Supplemented by reference TRBV15 and TRBJ2-2, the full variable domain reads DAMVIQNPRYQVTQFGKPVTLSCSQTLNHNVMYWYQQKSSQAPKLLFHYYDKDFNNEADTPDNFQSRRPNTSFCFLDIRSPGLGDTAMYLCATSRAGQIYANTGELFFGEGSRLTVL.

As DNA, the CDR3 is TGTGCCAGCTCACTCGGGGGACGGGGAAACACTGAAGCTTTCTTT. As protein: CASSLGGRGNTEAFF. The chain uses TRBV18 and TRBJ1-1, with D possibly matching TRBD1 (5 bases). Germline-derived CDR1 and CDR2 are KGHSH and LQKENI. V lost 4 bases and J 2 bases, leaving 14 bases between the germline ends. The CDR3 spans 15 residues.

The chain has TRBV7-9 and TRBJ2-2, with TRBD1 as a possible D gene (7 bases). The germline gives CDR1 SEHNR, CDR2 FQNEAQ (reference sequence). Deletions cut 5 bases from V and 11 bases from J, with 18 bases between. The CDR3 runs 14 residues. As DNA, the CDR3 is TGTGCCAGCAGCGTTGGCCGGGGGACAGAAGAGCTGTTTTTT. Encoded protein: CASSVGRGTEELFF.

CDR3 protein: CASSVTSGKAMEQFF. The CDR3 nucleotides read TGCGCCAGCAGCGTGACTAGCGGGAAGGCGATGGAGCAGTTCTTC. The rearrangement links TRBV5-1 to TRBJ2-1; 11 bases agree with TRBD2. V lost 4 bases and J lost 10; bases outside the gene matches: 10. The germline gives CDR1 SGHRS, CDR2 YFSETQ. There are 15 residues in the CDR3.

The chain couples TRBV7-8 to TRBJ1-2, with D hard to call. CDR1 SGHVS and CDR2 FQNEAQ come from the germline V gene. This CDR3 is 14 amino acids long. Between the trimmed V and J ends, which lost 0 bases and 8 bases, there was a span of 13 bases. The CDR3 DNA follows: TGTGCCAGCAGCTTAGCCCCCGGGATTGGGGGCTACACCTTC. Amino acid sequence: CASSLAPGIGGYTF.

The CDR3: CASSLDQGSGANVLTF. CDR3 bases: TGCGCCAGCAGCTTGGACCAGGGTTCTGGGGCCAACGTCCTGACTTTC. The rearrangement uses TRBV5-1 and TRBJ2-6; possibly TRBD1 for D (5 bases). This CDR3 spans 16 amino acids. Trimming stripped 0 bases from V and 1 base from J, with 8 bases between. The germline V gene has CDR1 SGHRS and CDR2 YFSETQ.

The chain couples TRBV29-1 to TRBJ2-7, with 12 bases fitting TRBD2. The CDR3 has 13 residues. Looked up from germline, CDR1 is SQVTM and CDR2 is ANQGSEA. V lost 4 bases to trimming and J lost 2 bases; unmatched junction nucleotides: 0. DNA of the CDR3: TGCAGCGTTGGACTAGCGGGGGCCTACGAGCAGTACTTC. The encoded protein is CSVGLAGAYEQYF.

The chain carries TRBV7-2 and TRBJ2-1; 9 bases are a match to TRBD2. V trimming: 1 base; J trimming: 9 bases; junction bases outside the gene matches: 7. The CDR3 runs 15 residues. Germline V CDR1 and CDR2: SGHTA, FQGNSA. CDR3 DNA: TGTGCCAGCAGCTTAGGGCGGGGGGGCCAAGTTGAGCAGTTCTTC. This translates into CASSLGRGGQVEQFF.